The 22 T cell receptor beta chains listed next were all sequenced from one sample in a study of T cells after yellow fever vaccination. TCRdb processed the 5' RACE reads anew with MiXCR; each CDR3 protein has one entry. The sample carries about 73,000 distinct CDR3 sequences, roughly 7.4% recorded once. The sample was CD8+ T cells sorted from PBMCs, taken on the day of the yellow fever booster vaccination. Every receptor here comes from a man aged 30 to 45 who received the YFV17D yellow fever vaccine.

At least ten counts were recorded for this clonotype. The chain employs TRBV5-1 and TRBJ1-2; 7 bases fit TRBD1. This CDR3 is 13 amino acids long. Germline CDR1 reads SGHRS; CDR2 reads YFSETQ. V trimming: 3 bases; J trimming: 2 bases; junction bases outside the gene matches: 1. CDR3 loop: CASSSQGNYGYTF. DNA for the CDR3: TGCGCCAGCAGCTCACAGGGGAACTATGGCTACACCTTC.

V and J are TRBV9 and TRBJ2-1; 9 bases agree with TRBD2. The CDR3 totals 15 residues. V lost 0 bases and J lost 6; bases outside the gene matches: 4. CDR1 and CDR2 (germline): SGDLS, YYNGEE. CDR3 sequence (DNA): TGTGCCAGCAGCGTAGGTAATAGCGGGAGCAATGAGCAGTTCTTC. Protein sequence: CASSVGNSGSNEQFF.

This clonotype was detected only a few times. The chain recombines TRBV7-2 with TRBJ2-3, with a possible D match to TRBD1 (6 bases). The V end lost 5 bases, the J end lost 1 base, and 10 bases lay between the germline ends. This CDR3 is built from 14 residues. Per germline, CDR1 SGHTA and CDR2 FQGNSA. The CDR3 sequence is CASSPPGGTDTQYF. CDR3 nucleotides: TGTGCCAGCAGCCCCCCAGGGGGCACAGATACGCAGTATTTT. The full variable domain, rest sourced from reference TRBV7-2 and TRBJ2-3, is GAGVSQSPSNKVTEKGKDVELRCDPISGHTALYWYRQSLGQGLEFLIYFQGNSAPDKSGLPSDRFSAERTGGSVSTLTIQRTQQEDSAVYLCASSPPGGTDTQYFGPGTRLTVL.

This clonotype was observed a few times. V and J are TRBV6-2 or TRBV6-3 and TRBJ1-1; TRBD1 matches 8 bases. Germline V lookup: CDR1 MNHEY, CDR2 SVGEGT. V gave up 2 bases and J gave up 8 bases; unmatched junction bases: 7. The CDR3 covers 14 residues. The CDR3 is CASSYAGGSSEAFF. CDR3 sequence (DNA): TGTGCCAGCAGTTACGCAGGGGGCTCCTCCGAAGCTTTCTTT.

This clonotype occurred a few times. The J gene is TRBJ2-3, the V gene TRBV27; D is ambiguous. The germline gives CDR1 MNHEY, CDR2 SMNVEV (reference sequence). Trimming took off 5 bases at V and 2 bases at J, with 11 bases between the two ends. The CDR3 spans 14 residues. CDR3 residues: CASSPPPNTDTQYF. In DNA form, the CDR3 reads TGTGCCAGCAGTCCACCCCCCAACACAGATACGCAGTATTTT.

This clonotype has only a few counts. The CDR3 is CASSLGAAGNPGNTIYF. The CDR3 DNA is TGTGCCAGCAGCTTAGGGGCCGCAGGAAATCCTGGAAACACCATATATTTT. V is TRBV7-9 and J is TRBJ1-3; no definite D call. The CDR3 is 17 residues long. Trimming cost V 1 base and J 2 bases, with 15 bases left between them. Germline CDR1 and CDR2: SEHNR and FQNEAQ (reference sequence).

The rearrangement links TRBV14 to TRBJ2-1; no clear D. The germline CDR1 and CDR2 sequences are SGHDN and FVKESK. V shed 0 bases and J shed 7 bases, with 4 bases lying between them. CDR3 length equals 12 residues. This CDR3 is CASSQDPNEQFF. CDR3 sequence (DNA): TGTGCCAGCAGCCAAGATCCTAATGAGCAGTTCTTC.

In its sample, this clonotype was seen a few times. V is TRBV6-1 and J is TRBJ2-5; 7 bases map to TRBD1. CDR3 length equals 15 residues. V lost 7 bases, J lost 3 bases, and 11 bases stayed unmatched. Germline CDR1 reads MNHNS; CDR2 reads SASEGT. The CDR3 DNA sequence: TGTGCCAGCACCGAAGCAAGGGGGACAGAAGAGACCCAGTACTTC. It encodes CASTEARGTEETQYF.

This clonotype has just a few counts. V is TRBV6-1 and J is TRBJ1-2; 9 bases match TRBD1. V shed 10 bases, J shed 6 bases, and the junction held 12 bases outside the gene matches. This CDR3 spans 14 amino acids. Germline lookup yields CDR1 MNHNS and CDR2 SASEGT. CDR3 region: CATHRTTGGNGYTF. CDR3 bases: TGTGCCACTCACCGAACGACAGGGGGGAATGGCTACACCTTC.

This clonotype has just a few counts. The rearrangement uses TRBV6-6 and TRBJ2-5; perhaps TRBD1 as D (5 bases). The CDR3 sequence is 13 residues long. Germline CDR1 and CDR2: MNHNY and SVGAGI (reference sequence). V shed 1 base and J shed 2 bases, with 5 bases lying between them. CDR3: CASSYYRQETQYF. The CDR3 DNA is TGTGCCAGCAGTTACTACAGGCAAGAGACCCAGTACTTC.

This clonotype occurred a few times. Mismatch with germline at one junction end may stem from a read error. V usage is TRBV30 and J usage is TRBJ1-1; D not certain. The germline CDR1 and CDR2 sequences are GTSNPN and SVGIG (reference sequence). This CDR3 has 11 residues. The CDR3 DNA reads TGTGCCCGGAGGGCCTACACGGAAGCTTTCTTT. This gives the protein CARRAYTEAFF.

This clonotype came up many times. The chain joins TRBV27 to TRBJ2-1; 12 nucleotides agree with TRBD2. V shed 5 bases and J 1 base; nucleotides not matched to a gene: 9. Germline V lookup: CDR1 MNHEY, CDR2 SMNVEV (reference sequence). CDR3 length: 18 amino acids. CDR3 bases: TGTGCCAGCAGTGACGGACTAGCGGGACTGTCTTCCTACAATGAGCAGTTCTTC. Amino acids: CASSDGLAGLSSYNEQFF.

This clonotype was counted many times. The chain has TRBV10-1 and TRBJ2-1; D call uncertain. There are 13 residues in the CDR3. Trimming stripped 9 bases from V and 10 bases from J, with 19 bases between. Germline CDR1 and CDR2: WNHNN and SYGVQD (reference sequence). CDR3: CARVHGPEEEQFF. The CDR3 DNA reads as TGCGCCAGGGTTCATGGCCCCGAGGAGGAGCAGTTCTTC.

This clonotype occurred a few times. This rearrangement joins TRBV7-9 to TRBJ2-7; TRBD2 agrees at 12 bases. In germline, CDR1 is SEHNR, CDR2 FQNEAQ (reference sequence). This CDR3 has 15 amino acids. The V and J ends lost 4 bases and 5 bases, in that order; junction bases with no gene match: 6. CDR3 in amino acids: CASSSLAGGLDEQYF. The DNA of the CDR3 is TGTGCCAGCAGCTCACTAGCGGGAGGTCTTGACGAGCAGTACTTC.

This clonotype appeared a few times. CDR3 coding DNA: TGTGCTAGTGGTTTGGTACTTGAACAGGGGCTTCCAGAGACCCAGTACTTC. This sequence encodes CASGLVLEQGLPETQYF. V gene TRBV12-5 combines with J gene TRBJ2-5, with 7 bases fitting TRBD1. The germline V gene has CDR1 LGHNT and CDR2 FRNRAP. There are 17 residues in the CDR3. V shed 0 bases and J 4 bases; nucleotides not matched to a gene: 11.

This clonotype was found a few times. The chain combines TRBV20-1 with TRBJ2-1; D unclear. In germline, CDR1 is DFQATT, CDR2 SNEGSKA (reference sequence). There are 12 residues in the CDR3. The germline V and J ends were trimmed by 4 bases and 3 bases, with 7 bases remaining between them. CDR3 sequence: CSAKSGYNEQFF. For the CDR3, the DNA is TGCAGTGCTAAATCGGGCTACAATGAGCAGTTCTTC.

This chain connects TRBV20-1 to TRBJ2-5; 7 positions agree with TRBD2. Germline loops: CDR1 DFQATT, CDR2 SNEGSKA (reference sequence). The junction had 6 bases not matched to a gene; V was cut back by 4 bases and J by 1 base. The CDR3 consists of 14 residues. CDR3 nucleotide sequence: TGCAGTGCTACAGCGGGACTCAGCCAAGAGACCCAGTACTTC. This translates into CSATAGLSQETQYF.

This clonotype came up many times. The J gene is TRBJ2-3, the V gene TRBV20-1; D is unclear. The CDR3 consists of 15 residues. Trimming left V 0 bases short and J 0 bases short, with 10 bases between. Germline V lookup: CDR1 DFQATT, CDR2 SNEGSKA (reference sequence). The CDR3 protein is CSARDLGRSTDTQYF. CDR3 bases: TGCAGTGCTAGAGATCTGGGCAGAAGCACAGATACGCAGTATTTT.

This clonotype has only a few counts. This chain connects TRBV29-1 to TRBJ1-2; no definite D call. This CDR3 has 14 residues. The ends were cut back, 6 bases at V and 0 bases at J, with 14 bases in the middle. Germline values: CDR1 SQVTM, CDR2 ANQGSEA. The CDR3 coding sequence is TGCAGCGTGGAGACCGCTCGAGCTAACTATGGCTACACCTTC. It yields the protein CSVETARANYGYTF.

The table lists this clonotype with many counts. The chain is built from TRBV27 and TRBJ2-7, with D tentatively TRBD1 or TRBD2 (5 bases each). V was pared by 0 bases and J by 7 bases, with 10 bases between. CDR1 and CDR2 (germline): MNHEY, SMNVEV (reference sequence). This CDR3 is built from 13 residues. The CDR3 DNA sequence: TGTGCCAGCAGTTTATCGACGGGGACGGAGCAGTACTTC. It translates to CASSLSTGTEQYF.

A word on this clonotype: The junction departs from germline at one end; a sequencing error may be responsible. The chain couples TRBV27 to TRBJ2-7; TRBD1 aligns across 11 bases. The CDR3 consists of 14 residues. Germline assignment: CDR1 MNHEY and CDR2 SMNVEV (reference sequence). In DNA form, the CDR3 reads TGTGCCCGCAGTTTGGGACAGGGGGGCTACGAGCAGTACTTC. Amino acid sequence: CARSLGQGGYEQYF.

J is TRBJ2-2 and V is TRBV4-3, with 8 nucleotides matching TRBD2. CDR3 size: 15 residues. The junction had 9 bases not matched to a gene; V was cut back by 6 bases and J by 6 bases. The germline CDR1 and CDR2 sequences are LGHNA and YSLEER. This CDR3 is CASRVGTSYPGELFF. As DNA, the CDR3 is TGCGCCAGCAGGGTCGGGACTAGTTACCCCGGGGAGCTGTTTTTT.